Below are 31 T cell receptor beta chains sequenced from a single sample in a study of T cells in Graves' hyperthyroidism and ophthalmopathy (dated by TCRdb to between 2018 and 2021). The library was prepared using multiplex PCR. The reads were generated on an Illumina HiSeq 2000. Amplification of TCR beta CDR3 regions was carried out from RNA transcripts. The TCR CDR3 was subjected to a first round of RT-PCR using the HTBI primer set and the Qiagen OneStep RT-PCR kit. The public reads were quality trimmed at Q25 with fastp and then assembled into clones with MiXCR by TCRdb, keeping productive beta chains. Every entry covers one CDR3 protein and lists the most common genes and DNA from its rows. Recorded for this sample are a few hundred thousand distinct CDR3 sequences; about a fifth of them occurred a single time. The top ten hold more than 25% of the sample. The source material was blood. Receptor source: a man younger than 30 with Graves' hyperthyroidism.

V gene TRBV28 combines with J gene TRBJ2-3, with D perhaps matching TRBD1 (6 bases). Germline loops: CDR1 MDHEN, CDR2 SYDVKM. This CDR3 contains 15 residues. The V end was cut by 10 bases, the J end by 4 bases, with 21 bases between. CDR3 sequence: CATQGHGAGPDTQYF. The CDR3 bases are TGTGCCACCCAGGGGCACGGGGCGGGTCCAGATACGCAGTATTTT.

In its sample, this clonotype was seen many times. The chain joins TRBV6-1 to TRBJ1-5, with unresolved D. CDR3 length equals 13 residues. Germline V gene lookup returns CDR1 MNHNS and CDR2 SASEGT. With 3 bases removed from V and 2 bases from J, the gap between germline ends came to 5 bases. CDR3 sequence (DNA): TGTGCCAGCAGTGAGGGTGGCAATCAGCCCCAGCATTTT. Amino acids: CASSEGGNQPQHF.

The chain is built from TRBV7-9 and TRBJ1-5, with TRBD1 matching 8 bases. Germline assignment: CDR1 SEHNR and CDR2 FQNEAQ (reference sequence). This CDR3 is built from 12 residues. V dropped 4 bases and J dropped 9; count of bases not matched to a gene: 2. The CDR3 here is CASSSQGGPQHF. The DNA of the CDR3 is TGTGCCAGCAGCTCACAGGGGGGGCCCCAGCATTTT.

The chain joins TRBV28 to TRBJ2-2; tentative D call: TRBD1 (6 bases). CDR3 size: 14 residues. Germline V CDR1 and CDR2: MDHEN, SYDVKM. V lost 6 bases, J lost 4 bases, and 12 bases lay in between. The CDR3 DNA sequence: TGTGCCAGCAGAGGGGGTTGGGCCACCGGGGAGCTGTTTTTT. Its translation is CASRGGWATGELFF.

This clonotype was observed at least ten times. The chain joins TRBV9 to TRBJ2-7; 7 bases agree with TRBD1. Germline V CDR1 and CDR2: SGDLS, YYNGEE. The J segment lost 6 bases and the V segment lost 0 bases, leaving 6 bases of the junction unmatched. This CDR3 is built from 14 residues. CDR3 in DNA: TGTGCCAGCAGCGTAGGGACAGGTTACCTCGAGCAGTACTTC. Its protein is CASSVGTGYLEQYF.

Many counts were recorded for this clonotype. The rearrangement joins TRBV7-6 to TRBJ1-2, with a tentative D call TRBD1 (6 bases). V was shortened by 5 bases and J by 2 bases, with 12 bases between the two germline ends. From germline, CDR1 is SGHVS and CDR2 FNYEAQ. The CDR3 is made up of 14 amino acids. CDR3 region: CASSPGTLNYGYTF. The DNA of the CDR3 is TGTGCCAGCAGCCCGGGGACATTGAACTATGGCTACACCTTC.

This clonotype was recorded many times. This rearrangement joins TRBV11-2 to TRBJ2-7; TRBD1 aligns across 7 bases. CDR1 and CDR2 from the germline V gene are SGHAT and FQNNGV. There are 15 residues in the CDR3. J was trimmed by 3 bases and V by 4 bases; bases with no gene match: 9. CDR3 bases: TGTGCCAGCAGCTCCAGGGACAGCGGAGGCTACGAGCAGTACTTC. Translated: CASSSRDSGGYEQYF. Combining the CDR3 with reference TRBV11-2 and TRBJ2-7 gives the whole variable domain EAGVAQSPRYKIIEKRQSVAFWCNPISGHATLYWYQQILGQGPKLLIQFQNNGVVDDSQLPKDRFSAERLKGVDSTLKIQPAKLEDSAVYLCASSSRDSGGYEQYFGPGTRLTVT.

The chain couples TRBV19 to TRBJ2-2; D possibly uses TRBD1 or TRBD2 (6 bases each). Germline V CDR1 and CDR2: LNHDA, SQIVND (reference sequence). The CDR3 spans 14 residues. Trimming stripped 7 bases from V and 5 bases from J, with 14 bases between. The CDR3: CASINREETGELFF. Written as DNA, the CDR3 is TGTGCCAGTATTAACAGGGAGGAAACCGGGGAGCTGTTTTTT.

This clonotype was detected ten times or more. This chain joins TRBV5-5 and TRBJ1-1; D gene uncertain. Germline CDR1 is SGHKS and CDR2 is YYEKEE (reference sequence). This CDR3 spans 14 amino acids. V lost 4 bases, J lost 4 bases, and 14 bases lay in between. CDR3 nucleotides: TGTGCCAGCAGCCTACTGCAGGATCGCACTGAAGCTTTCTTT. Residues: CASSLLQDRTEAFF.

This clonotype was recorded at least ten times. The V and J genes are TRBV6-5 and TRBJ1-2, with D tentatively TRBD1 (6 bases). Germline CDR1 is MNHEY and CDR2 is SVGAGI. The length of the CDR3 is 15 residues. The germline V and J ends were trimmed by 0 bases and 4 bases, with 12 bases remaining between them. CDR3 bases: TGTGCCAGCAGTTACTCGGACAGAGCAATCTATGGCTACACCTTC. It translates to CASSYSDRAIYGYTF.

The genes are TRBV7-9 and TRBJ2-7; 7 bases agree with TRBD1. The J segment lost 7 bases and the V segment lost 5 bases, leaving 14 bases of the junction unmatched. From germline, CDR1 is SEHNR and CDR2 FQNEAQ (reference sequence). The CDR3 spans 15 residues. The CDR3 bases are TGTGCCAGCAGCACGCCCGGGACAGACTTTAAAGAGCAGTACTTC. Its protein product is CASSTPGTDFKEQYF.

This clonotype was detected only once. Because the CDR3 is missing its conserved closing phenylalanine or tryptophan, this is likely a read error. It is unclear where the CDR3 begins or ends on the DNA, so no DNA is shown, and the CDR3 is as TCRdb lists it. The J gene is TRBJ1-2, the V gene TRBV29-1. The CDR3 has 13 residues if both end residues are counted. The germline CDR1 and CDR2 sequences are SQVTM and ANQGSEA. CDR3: CSVEERTGYGFTV.

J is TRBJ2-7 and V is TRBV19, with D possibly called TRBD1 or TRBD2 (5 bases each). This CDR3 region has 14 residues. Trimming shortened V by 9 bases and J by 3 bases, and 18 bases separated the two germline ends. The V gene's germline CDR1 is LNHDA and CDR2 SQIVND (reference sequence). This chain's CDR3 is CASGQGTLVYEQYF. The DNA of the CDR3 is TGTGCCAGCGGGCAAGGGACCCTAGTCTACGAGCAGTACTTC.

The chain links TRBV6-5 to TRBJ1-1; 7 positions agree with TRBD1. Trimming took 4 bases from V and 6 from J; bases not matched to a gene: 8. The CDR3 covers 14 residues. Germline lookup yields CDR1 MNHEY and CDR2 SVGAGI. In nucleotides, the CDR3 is TGTGCCAGCAGTTCACCACCGGGGACAGCTGAAGCTTTCTTT. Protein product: CASSSPPGTAEAFF.

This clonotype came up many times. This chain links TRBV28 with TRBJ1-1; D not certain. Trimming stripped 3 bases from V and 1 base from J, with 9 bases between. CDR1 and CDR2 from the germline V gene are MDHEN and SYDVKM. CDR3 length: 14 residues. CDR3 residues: CASSFPDWNTEAFF. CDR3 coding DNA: TGTGCCAGCAGTTTCCCGGACTGGAACACTGAAGCTTTCTTT.

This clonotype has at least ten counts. The chain's CDR3 is CASSLDHTGLTQYF. The CDR3 nucleotides are TGTGCCAGCAGCTTAGATCATACAGGCTTGACCCAGTACTTC. This chain uses TRBV11-2 with TRBJ2-5; TRBD1 might be the D (5 bases). Germline values: CDR1 SGHAT, CDR2 FQNNGV. CDR3 length: 14 residues. Trimming took off 0 bases at V and 7 bases at J, with 12 bases between the two ends.

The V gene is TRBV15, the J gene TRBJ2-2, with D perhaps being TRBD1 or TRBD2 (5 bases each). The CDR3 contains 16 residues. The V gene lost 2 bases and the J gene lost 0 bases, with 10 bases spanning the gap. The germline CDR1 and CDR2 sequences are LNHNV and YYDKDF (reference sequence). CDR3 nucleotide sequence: TGTGCCACCAGCAGATCCCGAGGGGCGAACACCGGGGAGCTGTTTTTT. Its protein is CATSRSRGANTGELFF. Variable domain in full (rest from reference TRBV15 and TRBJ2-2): DAMVIQNPRYQVTQFGKPVTLSCSQTLNHNVMYWYQQKSSQAPKLLFHYYDKDFNNEADTPDNFQSRRPNTSFCFLDIRSPGLGDTAMYLCATSRSRGANTGELFFGEGSRLTVL.

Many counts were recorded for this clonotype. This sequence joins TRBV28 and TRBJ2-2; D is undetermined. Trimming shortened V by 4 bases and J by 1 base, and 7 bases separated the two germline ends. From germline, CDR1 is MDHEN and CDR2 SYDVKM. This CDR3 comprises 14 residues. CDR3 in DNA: TGTGCCAGCAGTTCGGTAGGGAACACCGGGGAGCTGTTTTTT. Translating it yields CASSSVGNTGELFF. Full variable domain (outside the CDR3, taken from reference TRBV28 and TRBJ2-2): DVKVTQSSRYLVKRTGEKVFLECVQDMDHENMFWYRQDPGLGLRLIYFSYDVKMKEKGDIPEGYSVSREKKERFSLILESASTNQTSMYLCASSSVGNTGELFFGEGSRLTVL.

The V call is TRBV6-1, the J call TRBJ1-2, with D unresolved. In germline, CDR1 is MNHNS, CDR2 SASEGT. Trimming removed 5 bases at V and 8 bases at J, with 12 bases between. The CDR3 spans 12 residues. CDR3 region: CASSKGSWGYTF. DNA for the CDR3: TGTGCCAGCAGTAAAGGGTCTTGGGGCTACACCTTC.

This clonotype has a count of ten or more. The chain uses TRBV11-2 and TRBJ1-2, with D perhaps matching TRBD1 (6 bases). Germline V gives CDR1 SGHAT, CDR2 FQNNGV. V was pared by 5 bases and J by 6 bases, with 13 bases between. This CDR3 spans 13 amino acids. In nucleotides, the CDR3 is TGTGCCAGCAGCCACTCAGGGGATGATGGCTACACCTTC. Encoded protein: CASSHSGDDGYTF.

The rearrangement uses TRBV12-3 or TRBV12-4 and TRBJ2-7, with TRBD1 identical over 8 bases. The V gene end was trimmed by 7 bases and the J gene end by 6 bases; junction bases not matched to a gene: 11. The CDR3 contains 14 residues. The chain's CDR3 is CASTGVAGGREQYF. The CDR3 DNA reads TGTGCCAGCACCGGGGTAGCAGGGGGCCGCGAGCAGTACTTC.

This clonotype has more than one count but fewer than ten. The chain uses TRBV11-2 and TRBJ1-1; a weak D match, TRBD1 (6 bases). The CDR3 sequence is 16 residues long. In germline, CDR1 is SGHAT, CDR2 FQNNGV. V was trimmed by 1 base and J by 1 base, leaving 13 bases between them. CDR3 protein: CASSLVQGLPNTEAFF. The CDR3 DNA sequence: TGTGCCAGCAGCTTAGTCCAGGGGCTACCGAACACTGAAGCTTTCTTT.

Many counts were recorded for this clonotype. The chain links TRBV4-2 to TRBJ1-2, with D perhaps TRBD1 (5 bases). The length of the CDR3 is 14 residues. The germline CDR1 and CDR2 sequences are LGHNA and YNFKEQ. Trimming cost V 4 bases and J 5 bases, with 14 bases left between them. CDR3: CASSPGSRAYGYTF. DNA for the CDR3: TGTGCCAGCAGCCCGGGCTCCAGGGCTTATGGCTACACCTTC.

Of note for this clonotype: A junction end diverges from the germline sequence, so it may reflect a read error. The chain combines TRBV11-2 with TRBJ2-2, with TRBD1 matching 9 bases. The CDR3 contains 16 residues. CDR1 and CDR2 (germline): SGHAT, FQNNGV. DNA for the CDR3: TGTGCCAGCAGCGCCGTGCTAGGGACAGGGTTCGGGGAGCTGGTTTTT. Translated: CASSAVLGTGFGELVF.

DNA of the CDR3: TGCGCCAGCAGCTTGGTCCAGGCGCCCCAAGAGACCCAGTACTTC. Translated: CASSLVQAPQETQYF. The chain recombines TRBV5-1 with TRBJ2-5; no firm D call. Per germline, CDR1 SGHRS and CDR2 YFSETQ. Trimming stripped 0 bases from V and 1 base from J, with 10 bases between. The CDR3 spans 15 residues.

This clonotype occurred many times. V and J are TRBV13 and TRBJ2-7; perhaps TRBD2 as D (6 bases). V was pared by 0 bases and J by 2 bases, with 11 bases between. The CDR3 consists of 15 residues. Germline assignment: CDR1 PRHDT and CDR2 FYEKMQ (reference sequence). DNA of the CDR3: TGTGCCAGCAGCTTAGGGGGCGGGATGACCTACGAGCAGTACTTC. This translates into CASSLGGGMTYEQYF.

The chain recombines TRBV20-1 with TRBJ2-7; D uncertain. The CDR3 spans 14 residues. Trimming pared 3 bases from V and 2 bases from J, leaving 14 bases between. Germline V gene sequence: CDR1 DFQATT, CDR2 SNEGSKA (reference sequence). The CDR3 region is CSAREHRAPYEQYF. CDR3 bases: TGCAGTGCTAGGGAGCACCGGGCCCCCTACGAGCAGTACTTC.

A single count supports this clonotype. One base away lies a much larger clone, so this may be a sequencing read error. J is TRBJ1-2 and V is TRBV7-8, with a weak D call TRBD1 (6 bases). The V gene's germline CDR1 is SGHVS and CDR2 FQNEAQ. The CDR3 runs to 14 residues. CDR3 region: CASSLDRVTAGFTF. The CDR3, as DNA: TGTGCCAGCAGCTTAGACAGGGTGACGGCTGGCTTCACCTTC.

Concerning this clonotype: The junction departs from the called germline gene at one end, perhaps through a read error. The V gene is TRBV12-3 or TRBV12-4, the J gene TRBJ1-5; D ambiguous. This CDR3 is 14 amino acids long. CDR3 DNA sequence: TGTGCCAGCAGTTTACAGGTATTACCTCAGCCTCAGCATTTT. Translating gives CASSLQVLPQPQHF.

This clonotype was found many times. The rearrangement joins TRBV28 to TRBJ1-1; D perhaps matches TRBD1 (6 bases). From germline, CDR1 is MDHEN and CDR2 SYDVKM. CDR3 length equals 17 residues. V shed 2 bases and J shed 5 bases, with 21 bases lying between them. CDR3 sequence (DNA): TGTGCCAGCAGTTTAGGATCCAGGGGACCCCTGGGGACTGAAGCTTTCTTT. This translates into CASSLGSRGPLGTEAFF.

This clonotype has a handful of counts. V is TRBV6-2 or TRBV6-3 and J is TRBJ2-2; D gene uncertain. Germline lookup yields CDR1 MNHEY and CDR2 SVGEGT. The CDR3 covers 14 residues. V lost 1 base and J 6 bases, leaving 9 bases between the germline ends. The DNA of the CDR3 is TGTGCCAGCAGTTACTTGATGGGGTCCGGGGAGCTGTTTTTT. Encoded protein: CASSYLMGSGELFF.